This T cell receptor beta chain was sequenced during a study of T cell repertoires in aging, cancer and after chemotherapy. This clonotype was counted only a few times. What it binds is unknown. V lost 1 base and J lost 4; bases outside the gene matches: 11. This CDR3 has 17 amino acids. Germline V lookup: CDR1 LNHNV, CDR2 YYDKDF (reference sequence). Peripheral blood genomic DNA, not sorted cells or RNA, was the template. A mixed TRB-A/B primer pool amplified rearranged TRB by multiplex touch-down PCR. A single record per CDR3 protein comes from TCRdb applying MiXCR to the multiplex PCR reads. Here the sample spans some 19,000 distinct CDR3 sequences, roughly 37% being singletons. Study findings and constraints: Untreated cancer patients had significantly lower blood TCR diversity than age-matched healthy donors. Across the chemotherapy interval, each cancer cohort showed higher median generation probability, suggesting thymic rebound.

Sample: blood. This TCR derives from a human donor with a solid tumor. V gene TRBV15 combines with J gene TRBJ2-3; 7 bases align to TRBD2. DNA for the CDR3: TGTGCCACCAGCAGAGGGGGGGGAGGGCCAAAGGCAGATACGCAGTATTTT. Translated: CATSRGGGGPKADTQYF.